A single sample is the source of the 5 T cell receptor beta chains below, sequenced in a study of post-analysis software for immune sequencing data. Study outcomes and limitations: With TRBV5-6, TRBV5-1 and TRBV20-1 included, about 5 TRBV segments were more frequent in patients than in controls.

Libraries were made from TCR beta cDNA, and they carried unique molecular identifiers. TCRdb reprocessed the PCR reads with MiXCR, giving one entry per CDR3 protein. Of hundreds of thousands of distinct CDR3 sequences listed, less than 35% were seen once; the top ten hold 0.56%. Their antigens are not known. The sequenced material came from blood. These receptors all come from a girl between 10 and 17 years old with multiple sclerosis.

This clonotype was seen only a few times. The chain joins TRBV12-3 or TRBV12-4 to TRBJ2-5, with TRBD1 as a possible D gene (6 bases). The J call may be wrong; the DNA end is better matched by TRBJ2-7. The CDR3 length is 13 residues. The CDR3 spells CASSFSGEGEQYF. CDR3 coding DNA: TGTGCCAGCAGTTTTTCAGGGGAAGGCGAGCAGTACTTC.

This clonotype was recorded a few times. The chain employs TRBV12-5 and TRBJ2-5; possibly TRBD1 or TRBD2 for D (5 bases each). The CDR3 runs to 13 residues. The germline V gene encodes CDR1 LGHNT and CDR2 FRNRAP. Between the trimmed V and J ends, which lost 6 bases and 4 bases, there was a span of 12 bases. DNA of the CDR3: TGTGCTAGTGGGACCGGGACGCTAGAGACCCAGTACTTC. Its translation is CASGTGTLETQYF. Drawing the rest from reference TRBV12-5 and TRBJ2-5, the complete variable domain is DARVTQTPRHKVTEMGQEVTMRCQPILGHNTVFWYRQTMMQGLELLAYFRNRAPLDDSGMPKDRFSAEMPDATLATLKIQPSEPRDSAVYFCASGTGTLETQYFGPGTRLLVL.

This clonotype was seen only a few times. The J gene is TRBJ2-1, the V gene TRBV7-6; 7 bases agree with TRBD2. The trim removed 5 bases at V and 2 bases at J, leaving 6 bases unmatched. The CDR3 has 15 residues. From germline, CDR1 is SGHVS and CDR2 FNYEAQ. CDR3 amino acids: CASSTSAPTYNEQFF. The CDR3 region has the DNA TGTGCCAGCAGCACTAGCGCGCCGACCTACAATGAGCAGTTCTTC.

This chain links TRBV28 with TRBJ2-6; D tentatively fits TRBD1 or TRBD2 (5 bases each). With 5 bases removed from V and 0 bases from J, the gap between germline ends came to 17 bases. There are 18 residues in the CDR3. The V gene's germline CDR1 is MDHEN and CDR2 SYDVKM. As DNA, the CDR3 is TGTGCCAGCAGTCGGAGCAGGGACGGATACTCTGGGGCCAACGTCCTGACTTTC. Its protein is CASSRSRDGYSGANVLTF.

As for this clonotype: Mismatch with germline at one junction end may stem from a read error. The chain employs TRBV24-1 and TRBJ2-7; D may match TRBD1 or TRBD2 (5 bases each). Germline CDR1 is KGHDR and CDR2 is SFDVKD. The CDR3 consists of 16 residues. This chain's CDR3 is CATSDLSGPRPYEQYF. The CDR3 coding sequence is TGTGCCACCAGCGATTTGTCGGGGCCTAGACCCTACGAGCAGTACTTC.